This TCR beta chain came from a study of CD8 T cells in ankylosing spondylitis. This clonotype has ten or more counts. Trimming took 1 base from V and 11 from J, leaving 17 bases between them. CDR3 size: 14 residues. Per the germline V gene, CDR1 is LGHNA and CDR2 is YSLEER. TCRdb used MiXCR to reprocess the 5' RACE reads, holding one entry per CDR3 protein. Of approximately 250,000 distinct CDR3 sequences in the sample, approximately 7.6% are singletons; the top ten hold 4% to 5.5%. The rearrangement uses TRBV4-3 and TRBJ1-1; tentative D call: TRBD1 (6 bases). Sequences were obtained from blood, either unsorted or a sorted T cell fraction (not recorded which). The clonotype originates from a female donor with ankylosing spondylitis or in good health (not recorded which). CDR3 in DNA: TGCGCCAGCAGCCAAGCCGCGGGAGGGGGGCAGGCTTTCTTT. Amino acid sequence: CASSQAAGGGQAFF.